The next 14 T cell receptor beta chains were all read from a single sample in a study of CD8 T cells in Susac syndrome. The RNA, 0.5 to 1 ug, was put through reverse transcription using random hexamers. TCRdb independently ran MiXCR on the immunoSEQ multiplex PCR reads; one entry per CDR3 protein. This table has about 130,000 distinct CDR3 sequences, around 94% appearing once. Sequencing was performed on CD4+ T cells from PBMCs. These receptors originate from a human donor with multiple sclerosis.

The rearrangement uses TRBV29-1 and TRBJ2-7, with TRBD2 matching over 10 bases. The V gene end was trimmed by 6 bases and the J gene end by 2 bases; junction bases not matched to a gene: 7. The CDR3 length is 14 residues. Germline-derived CDR1 and CDR2 are SQVTM and ANQGSEA. The CDR3 protein is CSVRLAGVPYEQYF. The CDR3 coding sequence is TGCAGCGTGCGGCTAGCGGGAGTCCCCTACGAGCAGTACTTC.

This chain uses TRBV5-6 with TRBJ1-1; D gene uncertain. The CDR3 has 14 amino acids. In germline, CDR1 is SGHDT, CDR2 YYEEEE. V gave up 2 bases and J gave up 2 bases, with 10 bases separating them. CDR3 loop: CASSFLGINTEAFF. The CDR3 region has the DNA TGTGCCAGCAGCTTTCTCGGGATCAACACTGAAGCTTTCTTT.

J is TRBJ2-7 and V is TRBV3-1; D is unresolved. CDR3 size: 15 residues. V dropped 1 base and J dropped 1 base, with 11 bases sitting between them. CDR1 is LGHDT, CDR2 YNNKEL, per germline (reference sequence). CDR3 bases: TGTGCCAGCAGCCAAGTCTCTAAGGAATCCTACGAGCAGTACTTC. It encodes CASSQVSKESYEQYF.

V is TRBV6-2 or TRBV6-3 and J is TRBJ1-2; no reliable D call. With 6 bases removed from V and 4 bases from J, the gap between germline ends came to 21 bases. The CDR3 is made up of 16 amino acids. Germline V gene lookup returns CDR1 MNHEY and CDR2 SVGEGT. CDR3 nucleotide sequence: TGTGCCAGCAGCACCTCATTCCGGGCACTAGGCTATGGCTACACCTTC. Translation: CASSTSFRALGYGYTF.

The genes are TRBV18 and TRBJ2-3, with 7 bases matching TRBD2. The CDR3 extends over 14 amino acids. V dropped 2 bases and J dropped 6; count of bases not matched to a gene: 5. Germline values: CDR1 KGHSH, CDR2 LQKENI. This CDR3 reads CASSPMGGIDTQYF. The CDR3 DNA sequence: TGTGCCAGCTCACCAATGGGAGGGATTGATACGCAGTATTTT.

The J gene is TRBJ2-7, the V gene TRBV3-1; D call uncertain. The germline CDR1 and CDR2 sequences are LGHDT and YNNKEL (reference sequence). Trimming cost V 4 bases and J 5 bases, with 12 bases left between them. There are 13 residues in the CDR3. CDR3 amino acids: CASSLSKIHEQYF. The DNA for the CDR3 is TGTGCCAGCAGCCTCTCTAAGATCCACGAGCAGTACTTC.

The rearrangement links TRBV6-5 to TRBJ1-1; D gene unclear. The length of the CDR3 is 12 residues. Looked up from germline, CDR1 is MNHEY and CDR2 is SVGAGI. Trimming removed 11 bases from V and 4 bases from J, with 14 bases in between. Written as DNA, the CDR3 is TGTGCCGCCTTCAGAGGGAGCACTGAAGCTTTCTTT. It yields the protein CAAFRGSTEAFF.

The rearrangement joins TRBV6-5 to TRBJ2-7, with 8 nucleotides matching TRBD2. In germline, CDR1 is MNHEY, CDR2 SVGAGI. This CDR3 has 15 residues. With 2 bases clipped from V and 1 base from J, the junction kept 4 bases outside the gene matches. The chain's CDR3 is CASSYRGGGSYEQYF. DNA for the CDR3: TGTGCCAGCAGTTACCGCGGCGGGGGGTCCTACGAGCAGTACTTC.

The chain uses TRBV5-6 and TRBJ2-3; TRBD1 might be the D (6 bases). The length of the CDR3 is 15 residues. V was trimmed by 4 bases and J by 4 bases, leaving 16 bases between them. CDR1 is SGHDT and CDR2 is YYEEEE in the germline V gene. CDR3 residues: CASSRAHRVSDTQYF. The CDR3 DNA reads TGTGCCAGCAGCCGGGCCCACAGGGTGTCAGATACGCAGTATTTT. The whole variable domain, remainder taken from reference TRBV5-6 and TRBJ2-3, is DAGVTQSPTHLIKTRGQQVTLRCSPKSGHDTVSWYQQALGQGPQFIFQYYEEEERQRGNFPDRFSGHQFPNYSSELNVNALLLGDSALYLCASSRAHRVSDTQYFGPGTRLTVL.

V gene TRBV4-1 combines with J gene TRBJ2-1, with 8 nucleotides matching TRBD1. Germline V gene sequence: CDR1 MGHRA, CDR2 YSYEKL. This CDR3 is 16 amino acids long. V lost 4 bases and J lost 3; bases outside the gene matches: 8. The CDR3 region has the DNA TGCGCCAGCAGCCCCCGGACAGGGACCCTCTACAATGAGCAGTTCTTC. Translated: CASSPRTGTLYNEQFF.

The chain has TRBV5-1 and TRBJ2-1; 9 nucleotides line up with TRBD2. The CDR3 has 16 amino acids. Germline CDR1 SGHRS, CDR2 YFSETQ. J was trimmed by 5 bases and V by 4 bases; bases with no gene match: 10. CDR3 coding DNA: TGCGCCAGCAGCCCGGATGCGGGGGGGCCGGACAATGAGCAGTTCTTC. It encodes CASSPDAGGPDNEQFF.

This sequence joins TRBV29-1 and TRBJ1-2, with D possibly TRBD1 on 6 matching bases. V was pared by 4 bases and J by 7 bases, with 25 bases between. This CDR3 comprises 16 residues. Germline V lookup: CDR1 SQVTM, CDR2 ANQGSEA. The DNA for the CDR3 is TGCAGCGTTGCGTTTACTCGGGGGCCCTCAAAGGGTGGCTACACCTTC. Its protein is CSVAFTRGPSKGGYTF.

This chain uses TRBV20-1 with TRBJ2-7; D is perhaps TRBD2 (6 bases). The V gene lost 6 bases and the J gene lost 3 bases, with 21 bases spanning the gap. The CDR3 length is 15 residues. The germline CDR1 and CDR2 sequences are DFQATT and SNEGSKA (reference sequence). CDR3 loop: CSAIIPSRGIYEQYF. CDR3 DNA sequence: TGCAGTGCCATCATCCCTAGCCGGGGGATCTACGAGCAGTACTTC.

This chain joins TRBV2 and TRBJ2-5, with TRBD1 identical over 7 bases. This CDR3 contains 13 residues. V shed 7 bases, J shed 5 bases, and the junction held 7 bases outside the gene matches. Germline CDR1 is SNHLY and CDR2 is FYNNEI. The CDR3 DNA reads TGTGCCAGCACTATGGACAGGCTGGAGACCCAGTACTTC. Its protein product is CASTMDRLETQYF. Based on the CDR3 plus reference TRBV2 and TRBJ2-5, the full variable domain is EPEVTQTPSHQVTQMGQEVILRCVPISNHLYFYWYRQILGQKVEFLVSFYNNEISEKSEIFDDQFSVERPDGSNFTLKIRSTKLEDSAMYFCASTMDRLETQYFGPGTRLLVL.